These 22 T cell receptor beta chains share one sample of origin, sequenced in a study of blood T cells in healthy people across ages. A second PCR, run for 7 to 11 cycles, used a sample-barcoded 5' primer plus a J-beta primer mix. TCRdb redid the calling of the 5' RACE reads with MiXCR, one entry per CDR3 protein. The sample lists 780,000 or so distinct CDR3 sequences; around three fifths were seen once. Sequenced sample: blood. These receptors came from a man in his forties or fifties in good health.

Many counts were recorded for this clonotype. The chain carries TRBV29-1 and TRBJ2-7; D perhaps matches TRBD2 (5 bases). V was cut by 4 bases and J by 3 bases, with 13 bases left in between. The CDR3 is made up of 13 amino acids. In germline, CDR1 is SQVTM, CDR2 ANQGSEA. The CDR3 DNA follows: TGCAGCGTTGCTGGACTGGGCATCTACGAGCAGTACTTC. Its protein product is CSVAGLGIYEQYF.

This chain joins TRBV12-3 or TRBV12-4 and TRBJ1-6, with D maybe TRBD1 (5 bases). The CDR3 runs to 15 residues. V was pared by 5 bases and J by 7 bases, with 15 bases between. CDR3 amino acids: CASSGDRVVNSPLHF. The CDR3 bases are TGTGCCAGCAGTGGGGACCGAGTGGTGAATTCACCCCTCCACTTT.

This clonotype was counted a few times. V usage is TRBV6-5 and J usage is TRBJ2-3, with D unresolved. V lost 2 bases and J lost 2, with 8 bases in between. Germline assignment: CDR1 MNHEY and CDR2 SVGAGI. The CDR3 sequence is 14 residues long. CDR3 protein: CASSYGQNTDTQYF. DNA for the CDR3: TGTGCCAGCAGTTACGGTCAGAACACAGATACGCAGTATTTT.

The V call is TRBV14, the J call TRBJ1-2; 7 bases align to TRBD1. V was clipped by 0 bases and J by 4 bases; unmatched bases: 11. This CDR3 contains 17 residues. Germline CDR1 reads SGHDN; CDR2 reads FVKESK. The CDR3, as DNA: TGTGCCAGCAGCCAAGAGGCCAGGGGGGACATGTGCTATGGCTACACCTTC. It encodes CASSQEARGDMCYGYTF.

The CDR3 sequence: CASSEVGKQKAFF. In nucleotides, the CDR3 is TGTGCCAGCAGTGAAGTGGGAAAACAGAAAGCTTTCTTT. The V and J genes are TRBV25-1 and TRBJ1-1; D remains unclear. Trimming took 2 bases from V and 9 from J, leaving 13 bases between them. This CDR3 comprises 13 residues. Germline CDR1 is MGHDK and CDR2 is SYGVNS.

The chain couples TRBV5-1 to TRBJ2-1; D possibly matches TRBD1 or TRBD2 (5 bases each). Looked up from germline, CDR1 is SGHRS and CDR2 is YFSETQ. The CDR3 spans 16 residues. V was pared by 4 bases and J by 10 bases, with 24 bases between. The CDR3 sequence is CASSISGTATIVEQFF. CDR3 bases: TGCGCCAGCAGCATCTCCGGGACGGCGACGATCGTGGAGCAGTTCTTC.

CDR3 nucleotides: TGTGCCAGCAGCTTAGCTTTCAATGAGCAGTACTTC. This translates into CASSLAFNEQYF. The chain combines TRBV5-6 with TRBJ2-5; no clear D. There are 12 residues in the CDR3. Per the germline V gene, CDR1 is SGHDT and CDR2 is YYEEEE. V lost 2 bases to trimming and J lost 11 bases, with 13 bases between them.

The V call is TRBV6-2 or TRBV6-3, the J call TRBJ2-1, with D maybe TRBD2 (5 bases). Germline CDR1 reads MNHEY; CDR2 reads SVGEGT. The CDR3 runs 14 residues. The V gene lost 5 bases and the J gene lost 6 bases, with 14 bases spanning the gap. The CDR3 reads CASSASDWGNEQFF. CDR3 sequence (DNA): TGTGCCAGCAGTGCTTCGGACTGGGGCAATGAGCAGTTCTTC.

CDR3 sequence reads: CASSPSIGFGTGIKDTQYF. The CDR3 DNA sequence: TGTGCCAGCAGCCCAAGTATCGGCTTCGGGACAGGGATAAAAGATACGCAGTATTTT. This chain joins TRBV28 and TRBJ2-3, with 9 positions matching TRBD1. J gave up 5 bases and V 6 bases, and 21 bases lay outside the gene matches. The CDR3 runs to 19 residues. Germline V CDR1 and CDR2: MDHEN, SYDVKM.

As regards this clonotype: With a much larger clone just one base away, this may be a read error. The chain couples TRBV7-2 to TRBJ1-5; D unresolved. CDR1 and CDR2 from the germline V gene are SGHTA and FQGNSA. CDR3 size: 14 residues. Trimming removed 5 bases at V and 7 bases at J, with 15 bases between. The CDR3 DNA reads TGTGCCAGCAGCACCAATGACGGGGAACAGCCCCAGCATTTT. Translated: CASSTNDGEQPQHF.

The rearrangement uses TRBV25-1 and TRBJ2-3, with 14 bases lining up with TRBD2. The CDR3 is made up of 17 amino acids. Germline V gene sequence: CDR1 MGHDK, CDR2 SYGVNS. V lost 4 bases and J lost 6; bases outside the gene matches: 9. The CDR3 DNA reads as TGTGCCAGCAGTGGTCCGACTAGCGGGGGGGCGCGTGATACGCAGTATTTT. This translates into CASSGPTSGGARDTQYF. Based on the CDR3 plus reference TRBV25-1 and TRBJ2-3, the full variable domain is EADIYQTPRYLVIGTGKKITLECSQTMGHDKMYWYQQDPGMELHLIHYSYGVNSTEKGDLSSESTVSRIRTEHFPLTLESARPSHTSQYLCASSGPTSGGARDTQYFGPGTRLTVL.

A word on this clonotype: Compared with germline, one end of the junction differs, possibly owing to a read error. The gene calls are TRBV18 and TRBJ2-1; 7 bases map to TRBD1. The length of the CDR3 is 16 residues. The germline CDR1 and CDR2 sequences are KGHSH and LQKENI. CDR3 in DNA: TGTACCAGCTCCCTCACGGGACAGCGGACCTACAATGAGCAGTTCTTC. It yields the protein CTSSLTGQRTYNEQFF.

The chain is built from TRBV6-6 and TRBJ2-2; 7 bases match TRBD1. The CDR3 spans 14 residues. The junction had 6 bases not matched to a gene; V was cut back by 6 bases and J by 5 bases. Germline CDR1 is MNHNY and CDR2 is SVGAGI (reference sequence). The CDR3 coding sequence is TGTGCCAGCAGGACGGGACAGTCAACCGGGGAGCTGTTTTTT. Translating gives CASRTGQSTGELFF.

The CDR3 is CSVERTGGYEQYF. The CDR3 nucleotides are TGCAGCGTTGAAAGGACAGGGGGCTACGAGCAGTACTTC. This chain joins TRBV29-1 and TRBJ2-7; 10 nucleotides align to TRBD1. The germline CDR1 and CDR2 sequences are SQVTM and ANQGSEA. This CDR3 has 13 residues. V trimming: 2 bases; J trimming: 3 bases; junction bases outside the gene matches: 1.

V gene TRBV9 combines with J gene TRBJ1-6, with 7 bases lining up with TRBD1. Germline trimming cut 3 bases from V and 7 bases from J; bases unmatched to any gene: 7. This CDR3 contains 15 residues. The germline CDR1 and CDR2 sequences are SGDLS and YYNGEE. This CDR3 reads CASSGGDRTNSPLHF. The CDR3 DNA is TGTGCCAGCAGCGGGGGGGACAGAACCAATTCACCCCTCCACTTT.

This chain connects TRBV9 to TRBJ2-2; D might be TRBD1 (5 bases). Germline V gene sequence: CDR1 SGDLS, CDR2 YYNGEE. With 2 bases removed from V and 0 bases from J, the gap between germline ends came to 11 bases. The CDR3 is 16 residues long. The CDR3 coding sequence is TGTGCCAGCAGCGTCCGACAGATCCCGAACACCGGGGAGCTGTTTTTT. It yields the protein CASSVRQIPNTGELFF.

This clonotype has only a few counts. V is TRBV20-1 and J is TRBJ1-2; TRBD1 matches at 9 bases. CDR1 and CDR2 (germline): DFQATT, SNEGSKA (reference sequence). J gave up 2 bases and V 3 bases, and 4 bases lay outside the gene matches. The CDR3 has 14 amino acids. The CDR3 DNA reads TGCAGTGCTAGCCCGGGACAGGGAAACTATGGCTACACCTTC. Translation gives CSASPGQGNYGYTF.

In this sample, this clonotype turned up a few times. This rearrangement joins TRBV24-1 to TRBJ2-7, with D possibly matching TRBD1 (5 bases). This CDR3 is 15 amino acids long. Trimming stripped 4 bases from V and 2 bases from J, with 14 bases between. Germline CDR1 and CDR2: KGHDR and SFDVKD. The CDR3 here is CATSDPIDRPYEQYF. The CDR3 DNA reads as TGTGCCACCAGTGACCCAATCGACAGACCCTACGAGCAGTACTTC.

The V gene is TRBV29-1, the J gene TRBJ2-5, with 8 bases fitting TRBD1. Trimming removed 5 bases from V and 5 bases from J; junction bases left unmatched: 10. CDR1 and CDR2 (germline): SQVTM, ANQGSEA. The CDR3 length is 14 residues. Here the CDR3 reads CSVCPTGDLETQYF. CDR3 nucleotides: TGCAGCGTTTGTCCGACAGGGGATTTGGAGACCCAGTACTTC.

The CDR3 DNA reads TGTGCCAGCAGCTTTCAGGGAACGAACACTGAAGCTTTCTTT. It codes for CASSFQGTNTEAFF. The chain combines TRBV5-5 with TRBJ1-1; a weak D match, TRBD1 (5 bases). CDR1 and CDR2 (germline): SGHKS, YYEKEE (reference sequence). The CDR3 sequence is 14 residues long. The V and J ends lost 2 bases and 1 base respectively, with 9 bases between them.

The chain has TRBV29-1 and TRBJ2-4; 8 nucleotides match TRBD2. This CDR3 spans 14 amino acids. Germline CDR1 is SQVTM and CDR2 is ANQGSEA. Trimming cost V 1 base and J 6 bases; bases outside gene matches: 5. The CDR3 sequence is CSVEVGTRGNIQYF. The CDR3 DNA is TGCAGCGTTGAAGTAGGGACTAGAGGAAACATTCAGTACTTC.

The chain uses TRBV4-2 and TRBJ1-2; the match to TRBD1 covers 7 bases. CDR3 size: 16 residues. Looked up from germline, CDR1 is LGHNA and CDR2 is YNFKEQ. Trimming cost V 4 bases and J 4 bases; bases outside gene matches: 12. The CDR3: CASSPTAGQNLYGYTF. CDR3 nucleotide sequence: TGTGCCAGCAGCCCGACGGCGGGACAGAATCTCTATGGCTACACCTTC.